This T cell receptor (beta chain) was profiled in a study of naive and memory T cell subsets (dated by TCRdb to about 2017). For the wider study: In the figure summarizing the skin biopsy and whole blood samples, ten or so blood donors, 7 tuberculin skin test biopsies and 3 saline control biopsies were reported. Skin biopsies were taken from tuberculin skin test sites or from saline-injected control sites and were processed for RNA extraction as described before. PCR2 was typically run as a SYBR Green qPCR and stopped at a set threshold, although low-input samples could use end-point PCR of around 6 cycles instead.

The library was generated by UMI-ligation and nested PCR. The ligated cDNA was amplified in four rounds of PCR with nested alpha and beta constant region primers together with the SP2 primer. For the blood and skin samples, reverse transcription of TCR RNA was done with SuperScript IV along with alpha and beta constant region primers. An oligonucleotide carrying the Illumina SP2 primer and a UMI was ligated to the 3' end of the cDNA by means of T4 RNA ligase 1. To prevent hairpin formation, the 12-nucleotide UMI was made up of two random hexamers with an eight-base spacer between them. From the second PCR onward, TCR alpha and beta chain libraries were processed separately, and dual indexing was applied for multiplexing. After pooling, the indexed libraries were analyzed by capillary electrophoresis and sequenced on either an Illumina MiSeq or NextSeq. To boost base diversity and improve cluster recognition, PhiX DNA at roughly 4.5-7% was spiked into the libraries. In the paper's pipeline: Demultiplexor took UMIs from read 2, joined the UMIs to the TCR sequence from read 1, and separated reads according to sample indices. Decombinator identified V and J genes and V-J junctions, assigning each TCR a five-part identifier including V and J deletions. Collapsinator relied on UMIs to correct both sequencing errors and PCR amplification heterogeneity, producing a UMI-based abundance for each TCR. CDR3Translator converted identifiers to nucleotide sequence, translated to amino acids, and extracted CDR3 regions using terminal motifs. Error-corrected alpha and beta TCR counts from blood and skin were compared after normalization to input RNA amount. The public reads were reanalyzed by TCRdb: fastp trimming at Q25, MiXCR alignment, in-frame beta chains only. Every distinct CDR3 protein forms one entry, paired with its most common genes and DNA. In this record, the V and J calls reflect TCRdb's handling and not the investigators' own analysis. In this sample the table shows about 37,000 distinct CDR3 sequences, roughly 9.6% of which occur a single time. Around 3.9% of the sample lies in the top ten.

What the work shows at the level of the full study, not this receptor alone: Details of skin biopsy collection and RNA processing were not given in the paper but were referenced to earlier studies. The RNA-based method was acknowledged to be potentially sensitive to changes in TCR transcripts with T cell activation and differentiation. Both types of skin biopsy reportedly yielded TCR sequences, though far more TCRs came from tuberculin skin test sites. The larger number of TCRs found at tuberculin skin test sites was interpreted as T cell infiltration of a delayed type IV hypersensitivity reaction.

Remarks on this clonotype: What this receptor recognizes is not known. Base qualities were left out, and no much larger clone turns up one base away.

The sample's treatment or condition label, decoded: skin biopsy from PPD injection site in Mantoux-positive individual. The study reported a robust and sensitive protocol to amplify, sequence and analyze TCRs, based on 3' ligation of a UMI-containing oligonucleotide to TCR cDNA. Tuberculin skin test biopsies came from sites injected with PPD in individuals with a positive Mantoux test. Total RNA was used without cell sorting and was treated with RQ1 DNase before reverse transcription, with a target input of roughly 1 to 1,100 ng. To check how robust the pipeline was in samples where T cells make up a minority population, libraries were built from skin biopsies and whole blood. This clonotype was obtained from an adult in good health. This material consisted of skin, taken from a tuberculin skin test site.

The encoded CDR3 is CSAWTVNEKLFF. The sequence in DNA is TGCAGCGCCTGGACAGTTAATGAAAAACTGTTTTTT. This sequence uses TRBV29-1 and TRBJ1-4, with a weak D call of TRBD1 (6 bases match). Reading from cysteine to phenylalanine, the CDR3 counts 12 amino acids. Only the CDR3 DNA is retained, 36 bases long and in frame from the first base. CDR1 and CDR2, per the germline V gene, are SQVTM and ANQGSEA. The junction carries 10 bases between V and J, which are trimmed by 7 bases and 4 bases respectively.